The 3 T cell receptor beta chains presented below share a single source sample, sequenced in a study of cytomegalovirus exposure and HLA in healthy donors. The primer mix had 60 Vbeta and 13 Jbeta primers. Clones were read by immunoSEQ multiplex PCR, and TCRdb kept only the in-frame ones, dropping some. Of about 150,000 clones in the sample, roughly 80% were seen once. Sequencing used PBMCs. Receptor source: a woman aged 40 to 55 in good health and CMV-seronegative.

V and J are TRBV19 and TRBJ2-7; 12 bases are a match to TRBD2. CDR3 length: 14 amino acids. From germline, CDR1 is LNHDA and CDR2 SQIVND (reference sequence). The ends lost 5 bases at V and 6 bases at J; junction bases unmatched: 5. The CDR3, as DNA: TGTGCCAGTAGTGTACTAGCGGGAGGAGGCGAGCAGTACTTC. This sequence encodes CASSVLAGGGEQYF.

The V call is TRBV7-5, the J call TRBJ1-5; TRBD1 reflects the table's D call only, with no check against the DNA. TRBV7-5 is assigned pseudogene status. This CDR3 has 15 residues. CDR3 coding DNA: TGTGCCAGAAGCTTAGCGGAACAGCTCAATCAGCCCCAGCATTTT. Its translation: CARSLAEQLNQPQHF.

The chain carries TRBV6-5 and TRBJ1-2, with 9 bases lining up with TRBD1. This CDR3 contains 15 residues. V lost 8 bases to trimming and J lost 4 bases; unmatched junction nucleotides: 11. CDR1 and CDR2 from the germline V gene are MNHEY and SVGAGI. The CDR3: CASWGQGDRIYGYTF. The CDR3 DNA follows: TGTGCCAGCTGGGGACAGGGCGACCGAATCTATGGCTACACCTTC.